Below, 30 T cell receptor beta chains from the same sample are listed, as sequenced in a study of monozygotic twins with inflammatory bowel disease. TCRdb reanalyzed the 5' RACE reads and collapses them to one entry per CDR3 protein, without DNA. This sample's table has about 210,000 distinct CDR3 sequences. The sequenced material came from blood. The receptors stem from a human donor with ulcerative colitis or Crohn's disease, or a healthy co-twin of an affected twin (not recorded which).

This sequence joins TRBV20-1 and TRBJ2-7; TCRdb's D gene call, TRBD2, goes unchecked for lack of DNA. The CDR3 contains 12 residues. Germline-derived CDR1 and CDR2 are DFQATT and SNEGSKA (reference sequence). The CDR3 spells CSASPRVDEQYF.

The chain has TRBV6-5 and TRBJ1-2. The germline gives CDR1 MNHEY, CDR2 SVGAGI. The CDR3 has 16 residues. CDR3 protein: CASSYGRLKQSYGYTF.

V usage is TRBV6-6 and J usage is TRBJ2-7. Germline-derived CDR1 and CDR2 are MNHNY and SVGAGI (reference sequence). The CDR3 has 13 residues. The CDR3 region is CASSYSAEYEQYF.

The chain is built from TRBV11-1 and TRBJ1-4; TCRdb lists TRBD1, though no DNA is available to test this call. Germline V gene lookup returns CDR1 SGHAT and CDR2 FQDESV (reference sequence). This CDR3 has 18 residues. The CDR3 protein is CASSLPQTHGQSNEKLFF.

The V gene is TRBV12-3 or TRBV12-4, the J gene TRBJ2-1; TCRdb gives TRBD1 as the D gene, but with no DNA this cannot be confirmed. The CDR3 is 19 residues long. The CDR3: CASTPDRDRMRGAYNEQFF.

The V gene is TRBV4-1, the J gene TRBJ2-3. Germline V CDR1 and CDR2: MGHRA, YSYEKL. The CDR3 loop spans 13 amino acids. CDR3: CASSQLASDTQYF.

The chain combines TRBV20-1 with TRBJ1-2; TCRdb's assignment of TRBD1 cannot be checked, as there is no DNA. The germline gives CDR1 DFQATT, CDR2 SNEGSKA (reference sequence). The CDR3 covers 12 residues. The CDR3 protein is CSARGTKAGYTF.

The gene calls are TRBV20-1 and TRBJ2-7; the TRBD1 assignment by TCRdb is unverifiable without DNA. The germline CDR1 and CDR2 sequences are DFQATT and SNEGSKA (reference sequence). The CDR3 is 13 amino acids. The CDR3 region is CSARDTPGYEQYF.

V is TRBV7-9 and J is TRBJ2-7; the D call from TCRdb, TRBD1, cannot be confirmed without DNA. This CDR3 is built from 13 residues. Germline assignment: CDR1 SEHNR and CDR2 FQNEAQ (reference sequence). CDR3 sequence reads: CASSSILTGGQYF. The full variable domain, its missing parts supplied by reference TRBV7-9 and TRBJ2-7, is DTGVSQNPRHKITKRGQNVTFRCDPISEHNRLYWYRQTLGQGPEFLTYFQNEAQLEKSRLLSDRFSAERPKGSFSTLEIQRTEQGDSAMYLCASSSILTGGQYFGPGTRLTVT.

The rearrangement joins TRBV6-5 to TRBJ1-1; the D call from TCRdb, TRBD1, cannot be confirmed without DNA. This CDR3 region has 11 residues. In germline, CDR1 is MNHEY, CDR2 SVGAGI. CDR3 in amino acids: CASSSPREAFF.

The gene calls are TRBV20-1 and TRBJ2-2; TCRdb calls TRBD2, which cannot be checked without DNA. This CDR3 region has 14 residues. The germline CDR1 and CDR2 sequences are DFQATT and SNEGSKA (reference sequence). The CDR3 spells CSATSGGRTGELFF.

The chain's CDR3 is CASSPLVSSCNEQFF. The chain couples TRBV7-2 to TRBJ2-1; lacking DNA, the TRBD1 call made by TCRdb goes unchecked. The CDR3 consists of 15 residues. The germline V gene has CDR1 SGHTA and CDR2 FQGNSA.

The rearrangement uses TRBV20-1 and TRBJ2-7; the TRBD2 assignment by TCRdb is unverifiable without DNA. CDR1 is DFQATT, CDR2 SNEGSKA, per germline (reference sequence). The CDR3 extends over 13 amino acids. The CDR3 reads CSAGTSGAYEQYF.

This chain connects TRBV5-1 to TRBJ2-7; TCRdb's D call, TRBD1, is unchecked because there is no DNA. Per the germline V gene, CDR1 is SGHRS and CDR2 is YFSETQ. The CDR3 runs to 16 residues. This CDR3 reads CASSLGPGANSYEQYF.

The chain employs TRBV7-2 and TRBJ1-1; TCRdb outputs TRBD1, but without DNA this stays unchecked. CDR1 is SGHTA and CDR2 is FQGNSA in the germline V gene. The CDR3 spans 14 residues. This chain's CDR3 is CASSLGQAYTEAFF.

The chain is built from TRBV11-2 and TRBJ2-3; TCRdb gives TRBD2 as the D gene, but with no DNA this cannot be confirmed. From germline, CDR1 is SGHAT and CDR2 FQNNGV. CDR3 length equals 19 residues. The CDR3 reads CASSPRGAGGPTSTDTQYF.

The chain uses TRBV12-3 or TRBV12-4 and TRBJ2-7. The CDR3 has 15 amino acids. The CDR3 here is CASSFFAGSSYEQYF.

This rearrangement joins TRBV5-1 to TRBJ2-7; TCRdb designates TRBD1, a call that cannot be tested without DNA. CDR1 is SGHRS and CDR2 is YFSETQ in the germline V gene. The CDR3 is 15 residues long. The CDR3 sequence is CASSLNGRGIDEQYF. Combining the CDR3 with reference TRBV5-1 and TRBJ2-7 gives the whole variable domain KAGVTQTPRYLIKTRGQQVTLSCSPISGHRSVSWYQQTPGQGLQFLFEYFSETQRNKGNFPGRFSGRQFSNSRSEMNVSTLELGDSALYLCASSLNGRGIDEQYFGPGTRLTVT.

The V and J genes are TRBV5-6 and TRBJ1-1. The CDR3 totals 13 residues. The germline gives CDR1 SGHDT, CDR2 YYEEEE. This CDR3 reads CASSFRQVIQAFF.

The genes are TRBV5-4 and TRBJ1-2. The CDR3 consists of 15 residues. Germline loops: CDR1 SGHNT, CDR2 YYREEE (reference sequence). The CDR3 protein is CASSLEVGNLYGYTF.

This sequence joins TRBV5-1 and TRBJ2-3; no DNA is available, so the TRBD2 call from TCRdb remains unchecked. CDR1 is SGHRS and CDR2 is YFSETQ in the germline V gene. The CDR3 sequence is 16 residues long. CDR3: CASSTGLAGGVDTQYF.

The V call is TRBV10-3, the J call TRBJ2-7; the D gene TCRdb calls, TRBD2, cannot be checked with no DNA. CDR1 and CDR2 from the germline V gene are ENHRY and SYGVKD. This CDR3 region has 13 residues. The CDR3 sequence is CAISDERGYEQYF.

This chain joins TRBV5-4 and TRBJ2-3; TCRdb names TRBD1, which stays unverified in the absence of DNA. Germline CDR1 SGHNT, CDR2 YYREEE (reference sequence). The CDR3 sequence is 14 residues long. CDR3 protein: CASKTQGSPDTQYF.

The chain carries TRBV5-4 and TRBJ1-5; no DNA is available, so the TRBD1 call from TCRdb remains unchecked. Germline V gives CDR1 SGHNT, CDR2 YYREEE (reference sequence). The length of the CDR3 is 16 residues. This CDR3 reads CASSLGDKENNQPQHF.

The chain is built from TRBV29-1 and TRBJ2-3; TCRdb lists TRBD1, though no DNA is available to test this call. Germline V gives CDR1 SQVTM, CDR2 ANQGSEA. This CDR3 comprises 13 residues. The CDR3 region is CSGAGTSTDTQYF.

This rearrangement joins TRBV6-6 to TRBJ2-7; the D call of TRBD2 rests on TCRdb alone, since no DNA is present to check it. CDR1 is MNHNY, CDR2 SVGAGI, per germline (reference sequence). The CDR3 covers 14 residues. The CDR3 region is CASSSHTGRYEQYF.

The chain joins TRBV29-1 to TRBJ1-2; TCRdb gives TRBD1 as the D gene, but with no DNA this cannot be confirmed. Germline V gives CDR1 SQVTM, CDR2 ANQGSEA. This CDR3 comprises 13 residues. The CDR3 spells CSGFTGTAGGYTF.

The chain is built from TRBV5-8 and TRBJ2-1. Germline assignment: CDR1 SGHTS and CDR2 YDEGEE. The CDR3 covers 13 residues. The chain's CDR3 is CASSLGWNHEQFF.

The rearrangement links TRBV20-1 to TRBJ1-3; absent DNA, TCRdb's TRBD1 call cannot be checked. Germline loops: CDR1 DFQATT, CDR2 SNEGSKA (reference sequence). The CDR3 consists of 14 residues. The chain's CDR3 is CSARETGTGNTIYF.

CDR3 loop: CASSQVWGLHDTEAFF. The chain couples TRBV3-1 to TRBJ1-1. Germline loops: CDR1 LGHDT, CDR2 YNNKEL (reference sequence). The CDR3 sequence is 16 residues long.